Described below is a single T cell receptor beta chain sequence and its context. Its antigen has not been determined. Base-call qualities are not available, and no considerably larger clone is one nucleotide away. This specimen belongs to a study of blood T cell repertoires in COVID-19 (dated by TCRdb to 2018 to 2020). Background on the whole study: The collaborator samples originated in the United States, Italy and Spain and spanned the acute and convalescent phases of COVID-19. The material from the prospective study consisted of cDNA or gDNA derived from T cells, B-cell-depleted T cells, or PBMCs. Deeply sampled blood TCRbeta repertoires from subjects exposed to, actively infected with, or recovered from COVID-19 were included in the dataset. The repertoires were released in a freely available public database intended as a resource for research on the immune response to SARS-CoV-2. Samples were obtained from the ongoing ImmuneRACE study (first 160 participants) and from over a thousand subjects provided by 6 global collaborators. Sample metadata almost always included a de-identified subject ID, COVID-19 status, age in years and sex. Where available, HLA class I and class II types were obtained from metadata supplied by the sample provider rather than from assay-based typing.

Participants in the prospective study were enrolled through a virtual design, were aged about 18 to 100 years, and lived in roughly 25 United States geographic areas. To assign participants to cohorts, the prospective study relied on clinical history that participants themselves reported in a screening survey and a study questionnaire. ImmuneRACE Cohort 3 recovered participants were defined by two consecutive negative NP/OP PCR tests, healthcare professional clearance, or symptom resolution. In the prospective study, whole blood, serum and a nasopharyngeal or oropharyngeal swab were collected from each participant by mobile phlebotomists. Additional blood draws and questionnaires over a 2-month period could optionally be provided by prospective study participants. Prospective study blood samples were shipped either frozen or at room temperature before DNA extraction. Via the germline V gene, CDR1 is SGHRS and CDR2 YFSETQ. From the cysteine up to the phenylalanine, the CDR3 has a length of 14 residues. Of all the DNA, just the CDR3 is kept, 42 bases in frame from base 1. The germline ends are 13 bases apart after V is trimmed by 2 bases and J by 5 bases.

Points the paper makes about the study in general: How much clinical and demographic metadata was included differed by source and by participant, and the metadata was provided uncurated.

TCRbeta CDR3 regions were amplified from genomic DNA using the immunoSEQ Assay, a bias-controlled multiplex PCR. Per the original workflow: The number of nucleated cells in each sample was estimated by amplification of reference gene primers within the assay. To quantify the absolute abundance of each unique TCRbeta CDR3 rearrangement, sequence reads were collapsed and filtered. Productive Simpson clonality was computed per sample as the square root of Simpson's diversity index over productive rearrangements. What TCRdb holds here is the immuneACCESS table cut down to in-frame rearrangements. Part of the clones is not present; checked against another copy, under half of the missing clones reflect an unresolved V gene, and the others are unexplained. From that table come the V and J calls and clone size; the DNA was used to work out D and trimming. For this sample the table gives 250,000 or so clones, of which about 87% were detected only once. The ten largest clones add up to roughly 1.6% of the sample.

The sequenced sample was PBMCs or T cells enriched from blood (not recorded which). This TCR was sampled from a woman aged 50 to 60 who had recovered from COVID-19. The chain employs TRBV5-1 and TRBJ2-5; a weak D assignment points to TRBD2 (6 bases agree). The CDR3 has the sequence CASSLVQAGETQYF. The DNA reads TGCGCCAGCAGCTTAGTGCAGGCGGGGGAGACCCAGTACTTC.